These 24 T cell receptor beta chains came from one sample sequenced in a study of T cell responses to AZD1222 COVID-19 vaccine. The method was immunoSEQ multiplex PCR; TCRdb's version includes in-frame clones alone and lacks a portion of them. Here the sample spans nearly 55,000 clones, 89% being singletons. Sequenced material: peripheral blood, taken 28 days after the second AZD1222 dose. The receptors shown here come from an adult who received the AZD1222 COVID-19 vaccine.

This clone occurred a few times. The chain carries TRBV13 and TRBJ2-7; weak D call: TRBD2 (6 bases). The V and J ends lost 0 bases and 5 bases respectively, with 14 bases between them. CDR3 length: 15 amino acids. CDR1 is PRHDT and CDR2 is FYEKMQ in the germline V gene (reference sequence). CDR3 region: CASSLGGRESNEQYF. As DNA, the CDR3 is TGTGCCAGCAGCTTAGGTGGTCGGGAGAGTAACGAGCAGTACTTC.

V and J are TRBV4-2 and TRBJ1-4, with 9 nucleotides matching TRBD1. Per germline, CDR1 LGHNA and CDR2 YNFKEQ. V was pared by 1 base and J by 10 bases, with 13 bases of the junction left unmatched. The CDR3 totals 17 residues. CDR3 protein: CASSQASVGQGSGKLFF. The CDR3 DNA reads as TGTGCCAGCAGCCAAGCTTCCGTCGGACAGGGGAGTGGAAAACTGTTTTTT.

The CDR3 DNA reads as TGCAGCGTTGCCTCGGGTACTTTAACCAACGTCCTGACTTTC. Its translation: CSVASGTLTNVLTF. The chain carries TRBV29-1 and TRBJ2-6; the D is unclear. The V and J ends lost 4 bases and 8 bases respectively, with 15 bases between them. CDR1 SQVTM and CDR2 ANQGSEA come from the germline V gene. This CDR3 is built from 14 residues.

This sequence joins TRBV7-8 and TRBJ1-6, with 9 bases that match TRBD1. V was clipped by 5 bases and J by 9 bases; unmatched bases: 17. The CDR3 spans 18 residues. Looked up from germline, CDR1 is SGHVS and CDR2 is FQNEAQ. CDR3 bases: TGTGCCAGCAGCCCCGGGACAGGGTCCCGCCTTTTCGGTTCACCCCTCCACTTT. Encoded protein: CASSPGTGSRLFGSPLHF.

This chain links TRBV12-3 or TRBV12-4 with TRBJ1-2; D might be TRBD1 (6 bases). This CDR3 region has 12 residues. V was pared by 6 bases and J by 7 bases, with 12 bases between. This chain's CDR3 is CASRTGSGGYTF. As DNA, the CDR3 is TGTGCCAGCAGGACAGGTTCCGGTGGCTACACCTTC.

The chain links TRBV6-1 to TRBJ2-1; 12 bases agree with TRBD2. Germline V gene sequence: CDR1 MNHNS, CDR2 SASEGT. There are 16 residues in the CDR3. The trim removed 3 bases at V and 1 base at J, leaving 1 base unmatched. The DNA for the CDR3 is TGTGCCAGCAGTGAGACTAGCGGGAGTTCCTACAATGAGCAGTTCTTC. This encodes CASSETSGSSYNEQFF.

V is TRBV16 and J is TRBJ2-1; TRBD2 agrees at 14 bases. The length of the CDR3 is 18 residues. The trim removed 4 bases at V and 1 base at J, leaving 6 bases unmatched. The germline gives CDR1 KGHSY, CDR2 FQNENV. Here the CDR3 reads CASSLGTSGGTSYNEQFF. In nucleotides, the CDR3 is TGTGCCAGCAGCCTAGGGACTAGCGGGGGAACTTCCTACAATGAGCAGTTCTTC.

This sequence joins TRBV25-1 and TRBJ1-6; D not resolved. Germline V gene data show CDR1 as MGHDK and CDR2 as SYGVNS. V gave up 2 bases and J gave up 0 bases, with 5 bases separating them. The CDR3 consists of 15 residues. CDR3 in amino acids: CASSELSSYNSPLHF. The CDR3 DNA is TGTGCCAGCAGTGAACTGAGCTCCTATAATTCACCCCTCCACTTT.

This clone has only one observation. The chain links TRBV27 to TRBJ2-7, with a tentative D call TRBD2 (6 bases). The CDR3 runs 14 residues. Germline CDR1 and CDR2: MNHEY and SMNVEV (reference sequence). V lost 10 bases to trimming and J lost 2 bases, with 18 bases between them. CDR3 sequence reads: CATRPGTPTYEQYF. Here the CDR3 DNA reads TGTGCCACCCGCCCCGGGACTCCGACCTACGAGCAGTACTTC.

The chain combines TRBV7-2 with TRBJ2-7; 16 nucleotides match TRBD2. Germline V gene sequence: CDR1 SGHTA, CDR2 FQGNSA. With V trimmed by 5 bases and J by 2 bases, 6 bases remained unmatched. This CDR3 is built from 17 residues. This CDR3 is CASSVPGLAGGTYEQYF. CDR3 nucleotides: TGTGCCAGCAGCGTCCCGGGACTAGCGGGGGGGACCTACGAGCAGTACTTC. The full variable domain, its missing parts supplied by reference TRBV7-2 and TRBJ2-7, is GAGVSQSPSNKVTEKGKDVELRCDPISGHTALYWYRQSLGQGLEFLIYFQGNSAPDKSGLPSDRFSAERTGGSVSTLTIQRTQQEDSAVYLCASSVPGLAGGTYEQYFGPGTRLTVT.

The chain couples TRBV7-2 to TRBJ2-2; 12 bases fit TRBD2. V shed 6 bases and J 4 bases; nucleotides not matched to a gene: 6. CDR3 length: 16 residues. Germline V lookup: CDR1 SGHTA, CDR2 FQGNSA. This CDR3 reads CASSRLAGGVTGELFF. The CDR3 DNA reads TGTGCCAGCAGTCGCCTAGCGGGAGGGGTCACCGGGGAGCTGTTTTTT.

The chain employs TRBV4-2 and TRBJ1-1; the match to TRBD1 covers 10 bases. The CDR3 is made up of 16 amino acids. Trimming took 1 base from V and 5 from J; bases not matched to a gene: 7. In germline, CDR1 is LGHNA, CDR2 YNFKEQ. DNA of the CDR3: TGTGCCAGCAGCCAAGCGACGACAGGGGGCTGGACTGAAGCTTTCTTT. Translating it yields CASSQATTGGWTEAFF.

V and J are TRBV19 and TRBJ1-2; 8 nucleotides line up with TRBD1. This CDR3 spans 16 amino acids. The germline gives CDR1 LNHDA, CDR2 SQIVND (reference sequence). Trimming took 4 bases from V and 4 from J; bases not matched to a gene: 11. This chain's CDR3 is CASSTNNQGAIYGYTF. The CDR3 nucleotides read TGTGCCAGTAGTACCAACAACCAGGGGGCAATCTATGGCTACACCTTC.

The chain links TRBV5-1 to TRBJ1-1; the D gene is possibly TRBD1 (5 bases). V gave up 4 bases and J gave up 5 bases, with 15 bases separating them. Germline CDR1 and CDR2: SGHRS and YFSETQ. The CDR3 has 14 amino acids. CDR3: CASSLKEGRTEAFF. Written as DNA, the CDR3 is TGCGCCAGCAGCCTGAAGGAGGGGAGGACTGAAGCTTTCTTT.

This chain uses TRBV30 with TRBJ2-2; no reliable D call. V lost 3 bases, J lost 0 bases, and 8 bases lay in between. Germline lookup yields CDR1 GTSNPN and CDR2 SVGIG (reference sequence). The CDR3 is made up of 14 amino acids. In DNA, the CDR3 is TGTGCCTGGAGAGGCACACCGAACACCGGGGAGCTGTTTTTT. This sequence encodes CAWRGTPNTGELFF.

V gene TRBV9 combines with J gene TRBJ2-5; 9 nucleotides match TRBD1. Looked up from germline, CDR1 is SGDLS and CDR2 is YYNGEE. The CDR3 loop spans 16 amino acids. Trimming at V came to 0 bases and at J to 0 bases, leaving 3 bases not matched to a gene. CDR3 in DNA: TGTGCCAGCAGCGTAGGGGACAGGGTCTACCAAGAGACCCAGTACTTC. Amino acids: CASSVGDRVYQETQYF.

A single count supports this clone. The DNA is left out, because the CDR3 cannot be placed on it with certainty; the CDR3 is given as TCRdb lists it. This chain connects TRBV11-3 to TRBJ1-2; the table's TRBD1 call for D was not verified on the DNA. CDR1 and CDR2 from the germline V gene are SGHNT and YENEEA. The CDR3 totals 13 residues, both ends included. CDR3 region: CASSLDWGQGASF.

The rearrangement uses TRBV6-1 and TRBJ1-1; possibly TRBD1 for D (6 bases). Looked up from germline, CDR1 is MNHNS and CDR2 is SASEGT. This CDR3 is 17 amino acids long. Trimming stripped 3 bases from V and 5 bases from J, with 22 bases between. CDR3 DNA sequence: TGTGCCAGCAGTGATCCCCGGGACATGGTTACGGGAACTGAAGCTTTCTTT. This sequence encodes CASSDPRDMVTGTEAFF.

This clone was detected only a few times. V and J are TRBV19 and TRBJ1-5; a weak D match, TRBD1 (5 bases). The CDR3 has 14 amino acids. Germline loops: CDR1 LNHDA, CDR2 SQIVND (reference sequence). V gave up 8 bases and J gave up 0 bases, with 11 bases separating them. In DNA form, the CDR3 reads TGTGCCAGTGATACCAGGGATAGCAATCAGCCCCAGCATTTT. Translation: CASDTRDSNQPQHF.

The CDR3 loop reads CASSPDRTNYGYTF. CDR3 DNA: TGTGCCAGCAGTCCGGACAGGACTAACTATGGCTACACCTTC. This chain links TRBV6-5 with TRBJ1-2; 7 bases match TRBD1. Losses at the gene ends were 5 bases for V and 0 bases for J; bases not matched to a gene: 3. The CDR3 loop spans 14 amino acids. The V gene's germline CDR1 is MNHEY and CDR2 SVGAGI.

This chain uses TRBV5-8 with TRBJ1-5; D unresolved. Trimming cost V 2 bases and J 9 bases, with 15 bases left between them. The CDR3 has 14 amino acids. Germline values: CDR1 SGHTS, CDR2 YDEGEE. In DNA form, the CDR3 reads TGTGCCAGCAGCTTCCGGCAGAGTGGCAGGCCCCAGCATTTT. This encodes CASSFRQSGRPQHF. The full variable domain, its missing parts supplied by reference TRBV5-8 and TRBJ1-5, is EAGVTQSPTHLIKTRGQQATLRCSPISGHTSVYWYQQALGLGLQFLLWYDEGEERNRGNFPPRFSGRQFPNYSSELNVNALELEDSALYLCASSFRQSGRPQHFGDGTRLSIL.

The rearrangement links TRBV24-1 to TRBJ1-1; D is perhaps TRBD1 (5 bases). CDR1 and CDR2 from the germline V gene are KGHDR and SFDVKD. V lost 5 bases and J 4 bases, leaving 16 bases between the germline ends. The CDR3 has 15 amino acids. The CDR3 coding sequence is TGTGCCACCAGTGCAAGGGACTTGAGGAGCACTGAAGCTTTCTTT. Protein sequence: CATSARDLRSTEAFF.

This clone has only one observation. V and J are TRBV11-3 and TRBJ2-7; D gene uncertain. Germline loops: CDR1 SGHNT, CDR2 YENEEA. There are 15 residues in the CDR3. The ends were cut back, 5 bases at V and 2 bases at J, with 16 bases in the middle. CDR3 sequence: CASSPFRRTAYEQYF. CDR3 bases: TGTGCCAGCAGCCCATTCAGGCGGACGGCCTACGAGCAGTACTTC.

The DNA for the CDR3 is TGTGCCAGCAGCGTAGATGAAGGGGGCGGCTCCGGGGAGCTGTTTTTT. Its protein product is CASSVDEGGGSGELFF. The chain couples TRBV9 to TRBJ2-2; 7 bases agree with TRBD1. The CDR3 sequence is 16 residues long. Germline V gene data show CDR1 as SGDLS and CDR2 as YYNGEE. Trimming cost V 0 bases and J 6 bases; bases outside gene matches: 8.